This T cell receptor beta chain emerged from a study of neoadjuvant anti-PD-1 for oral cavity cancer. The CDR3 has 15 amino acids. The V end was cut by 5 bases, the J end by 1 base, with 13 bases between. The germline V gene has CDR1 SGHTA and CDR2 FQGTGA. Stated time point: after neoadjuvant nivolumab, at surgical resection. Analysis of PBMCs was direct, with no culture step. Generated by immunoSEQ multiplex PCR, the TCRdb table keeps only in-frame clones and is missing some. This table holds over 65,000 clones, 86% found once. This specimen was PBMCs, taken after nivolumab (anti-PD-1) treatment. This sequence was found in a person aged 40 to 85 with oral cavity squamous cell carcinoma. This chain links TRBV7-3 with TRBJ2-3; no clear D. CDR3 sequence: CASSKSGFRTDTQYF. CDR3 coding DNA: TGTGCCAGCAGCAAATCCGGCTTCCGCACAGATACGCAGTATTTT. The entire variable domain, with the rest obtained from reference TRBV7-3 and TRBJ2-3, is as follows: GAGVSQTPSNKVTEKGKYVELRCDPISGHTALYWYRQSLGQGPEFLIYFQGTGAADDSGLPNDRFFAVRPEGSVSTLKIQRTERGDSAVYLCASSKSGFRTDTQYFGPGTRLTVL.